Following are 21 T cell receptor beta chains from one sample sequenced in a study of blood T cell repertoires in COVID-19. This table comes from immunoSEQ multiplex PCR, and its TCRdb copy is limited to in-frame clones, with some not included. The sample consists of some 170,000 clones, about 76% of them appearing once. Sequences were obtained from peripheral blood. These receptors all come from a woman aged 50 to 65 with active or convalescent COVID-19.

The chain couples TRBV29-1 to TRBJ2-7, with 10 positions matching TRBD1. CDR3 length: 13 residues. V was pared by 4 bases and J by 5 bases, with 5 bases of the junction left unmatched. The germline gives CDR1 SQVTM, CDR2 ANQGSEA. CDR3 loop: CSVGQGAWNEQYF. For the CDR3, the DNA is TGCAGCGTTGGACAGGGGGCTTGGAACGAGCAGTACTTC.

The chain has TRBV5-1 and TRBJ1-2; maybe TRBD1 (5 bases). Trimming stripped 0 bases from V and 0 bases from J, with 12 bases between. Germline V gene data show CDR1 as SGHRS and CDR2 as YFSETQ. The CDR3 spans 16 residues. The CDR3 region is CASSLGQPTANYGYTF. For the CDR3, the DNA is TGCGCCAGCAGCTTGGGACAGCCTACCGCTAACTATGGCTACACCTTC.

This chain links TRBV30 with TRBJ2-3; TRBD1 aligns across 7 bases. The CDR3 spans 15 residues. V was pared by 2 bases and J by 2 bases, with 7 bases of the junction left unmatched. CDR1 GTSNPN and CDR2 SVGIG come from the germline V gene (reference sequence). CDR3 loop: CAWSPGQRTTDTQYF. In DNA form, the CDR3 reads TGTGCCTGGAGTCCGGGACAGCGTACCACAGATACGCAGTATTTT.

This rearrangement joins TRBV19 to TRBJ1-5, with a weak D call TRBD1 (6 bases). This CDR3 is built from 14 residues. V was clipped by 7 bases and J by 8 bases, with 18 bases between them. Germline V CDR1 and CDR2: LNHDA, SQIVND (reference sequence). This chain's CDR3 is CASTPGGASEPQHF. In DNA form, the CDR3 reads TGTGCCAGTACCCCTGGGGGGGCCAGTGAGCCCCAGCATTTT.

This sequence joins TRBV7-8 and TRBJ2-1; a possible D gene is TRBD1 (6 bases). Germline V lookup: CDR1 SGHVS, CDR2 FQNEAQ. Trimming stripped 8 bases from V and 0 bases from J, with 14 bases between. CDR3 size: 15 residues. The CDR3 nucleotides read TGTGCCAGCTCCACCAGGGGTGGCTCCTACAATGAGCAGTTCTTC. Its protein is CASSTRGGSYNEQFF. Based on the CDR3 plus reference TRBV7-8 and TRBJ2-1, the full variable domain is GAGVSQSPRYKVAKRGQDVALRCDPISGHVSLFWYQQALGQGPEFLTYFQNEAQLDKSGLPSDRFFAERPEGSVSTLKIQRTQQEDSAVYLCASSTRGGSYNEQFFGPGTRLTVL.

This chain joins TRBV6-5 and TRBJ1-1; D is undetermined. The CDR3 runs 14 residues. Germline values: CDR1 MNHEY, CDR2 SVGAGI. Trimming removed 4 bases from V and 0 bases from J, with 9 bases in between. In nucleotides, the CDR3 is TGTGCCAGCAGTTTAGCAGACGTGAACACTGAAGCTTTCTTT. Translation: CASSLADVNTEAFF.

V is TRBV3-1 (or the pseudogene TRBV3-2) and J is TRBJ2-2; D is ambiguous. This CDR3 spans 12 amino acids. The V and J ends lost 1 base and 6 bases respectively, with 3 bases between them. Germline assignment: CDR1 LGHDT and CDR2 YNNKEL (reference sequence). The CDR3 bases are TGTGCCAGCAGCCAAGTAGCCGGGGAGCTGTTTTTT. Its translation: CASSQVAGELFF.

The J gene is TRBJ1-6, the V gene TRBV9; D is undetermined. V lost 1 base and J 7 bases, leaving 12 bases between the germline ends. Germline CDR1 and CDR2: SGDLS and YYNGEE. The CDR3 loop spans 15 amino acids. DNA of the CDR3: TGTGCCAGCAGCGTAAGCGGGTCTGGGAATTCACCCCTCCACTTT. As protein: CASSVSGSGNSPLHF.

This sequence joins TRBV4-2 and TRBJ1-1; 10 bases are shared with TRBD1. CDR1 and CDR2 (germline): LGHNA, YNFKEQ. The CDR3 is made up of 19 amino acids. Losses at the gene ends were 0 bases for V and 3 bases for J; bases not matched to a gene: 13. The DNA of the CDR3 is TGTGCCAGCAGCCAAGATCCATATAGATTCGGACAGGGGGACACTGAAGCTTTCTTT. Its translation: CASSQDPYRFGQGDTEAFF.

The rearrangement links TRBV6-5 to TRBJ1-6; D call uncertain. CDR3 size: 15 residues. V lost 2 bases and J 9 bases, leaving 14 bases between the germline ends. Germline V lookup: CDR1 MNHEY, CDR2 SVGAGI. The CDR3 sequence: CASSYKTRLGSPLHF. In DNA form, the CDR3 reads TGTGCCAGCAGTTACAAGACGAGGTTAGGTTCACCCCTCCACTTT.

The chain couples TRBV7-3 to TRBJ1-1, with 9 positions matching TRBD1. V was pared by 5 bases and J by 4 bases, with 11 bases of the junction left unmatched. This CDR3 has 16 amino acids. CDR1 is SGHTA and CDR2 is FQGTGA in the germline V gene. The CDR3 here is CASSLQGARRGTEAFF. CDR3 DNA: TGTGCCAGCAGCCTACAGGGGGCGCGGAGGGGCACTGAAGCTTTCTTT.

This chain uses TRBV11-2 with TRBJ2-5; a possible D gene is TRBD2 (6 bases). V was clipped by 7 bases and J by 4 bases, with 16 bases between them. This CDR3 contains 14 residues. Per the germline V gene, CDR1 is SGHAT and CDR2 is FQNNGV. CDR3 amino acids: CASTPPRGGETQYF. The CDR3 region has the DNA TGTGCCAGCACCCCCCCGCGGGGAGGAGAGACCCAGTACTTC.

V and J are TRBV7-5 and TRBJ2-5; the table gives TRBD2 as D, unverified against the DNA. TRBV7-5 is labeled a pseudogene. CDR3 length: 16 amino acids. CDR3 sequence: CARSLPGLAVKETQYF. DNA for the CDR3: TGTGCCAGAAGCTTACCGGGACTAGCGGTTAAAGAGACCCAGTACTTC.

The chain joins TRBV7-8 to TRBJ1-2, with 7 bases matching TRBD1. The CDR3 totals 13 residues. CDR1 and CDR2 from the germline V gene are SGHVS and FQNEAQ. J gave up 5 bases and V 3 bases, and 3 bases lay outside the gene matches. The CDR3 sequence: CASSLGQQYGYTF. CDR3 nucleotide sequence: TGTGCCAGCAGCTTGGGACAGCAATATGGCTACACCTTC.

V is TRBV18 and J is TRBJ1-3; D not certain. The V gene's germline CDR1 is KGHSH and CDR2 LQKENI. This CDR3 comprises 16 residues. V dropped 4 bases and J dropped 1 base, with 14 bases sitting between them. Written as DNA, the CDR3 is TGTGCCAGCTCACGGTCGGGGAGTCAATCTGGAAACACCATATATTTT. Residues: CASSRSGSQSGNTIYF.

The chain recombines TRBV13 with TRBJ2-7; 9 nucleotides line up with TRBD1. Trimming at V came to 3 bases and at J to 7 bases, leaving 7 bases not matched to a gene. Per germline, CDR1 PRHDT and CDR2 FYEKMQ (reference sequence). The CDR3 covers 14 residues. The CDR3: CASSLRDRAGEQYF. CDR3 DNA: TGTGCCAGCAGCTTGCGGGACAGGGCCGGAGAGCAGTACTTC.

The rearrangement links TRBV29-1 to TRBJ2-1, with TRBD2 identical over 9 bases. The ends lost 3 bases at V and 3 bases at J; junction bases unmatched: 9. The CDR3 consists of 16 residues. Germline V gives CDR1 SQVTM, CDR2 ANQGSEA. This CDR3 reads CSVDSTSGTDYNEQFF. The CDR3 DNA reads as TGCAGCGTTGATTCGACTAGCGGAACCGACTACAATGAGCAGTTCTTC.

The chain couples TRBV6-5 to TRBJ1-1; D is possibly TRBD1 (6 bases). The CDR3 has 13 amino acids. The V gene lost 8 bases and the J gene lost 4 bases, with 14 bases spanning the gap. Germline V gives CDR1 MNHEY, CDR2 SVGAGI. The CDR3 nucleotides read TGTGCCAGCCACCCGGACAGAAGCACTGAAGCTTTCTTT. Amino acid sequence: CASHPDRSTEAFF.

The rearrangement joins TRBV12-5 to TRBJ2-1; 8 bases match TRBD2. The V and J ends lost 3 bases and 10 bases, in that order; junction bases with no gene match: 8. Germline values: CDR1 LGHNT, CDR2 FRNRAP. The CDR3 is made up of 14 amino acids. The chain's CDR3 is CASGFTTSDTEQFF. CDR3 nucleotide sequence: TGTGCTAGTGGTTTCACGACTAGCGATACCGAGCAGTTCTTC. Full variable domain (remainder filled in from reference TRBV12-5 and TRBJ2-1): DARVTQTPRHKVTEMGQEVTMRCQPILGHNTVFWYRQTMMQGLELLAYFRNRAPLDDSGMPKDRFSAEMPDATLATLKIQPSEPRDSAVYFCASGFTTSDTEQFFGPGTRLTVL.

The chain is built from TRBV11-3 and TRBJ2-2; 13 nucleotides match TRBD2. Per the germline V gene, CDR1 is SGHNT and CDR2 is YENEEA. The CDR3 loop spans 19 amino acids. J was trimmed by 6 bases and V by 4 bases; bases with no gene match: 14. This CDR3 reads CASSSRLAGGKGFPGELFF. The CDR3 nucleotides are TGTGCCAGCAGCTCTCGACTAGCGGGAGGAAAAGGATTCCCCGGGGAGCTGTTTTTT.

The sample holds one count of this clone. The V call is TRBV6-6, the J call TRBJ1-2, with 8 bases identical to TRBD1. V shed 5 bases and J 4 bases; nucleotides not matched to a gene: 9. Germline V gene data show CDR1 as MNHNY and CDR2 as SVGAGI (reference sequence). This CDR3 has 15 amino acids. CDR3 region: CASSGGQGGIYGYTF. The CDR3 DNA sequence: TGTGCCAGCAGTGGAGGACAGGGTGGGATCTATGGCTACACCTTC.